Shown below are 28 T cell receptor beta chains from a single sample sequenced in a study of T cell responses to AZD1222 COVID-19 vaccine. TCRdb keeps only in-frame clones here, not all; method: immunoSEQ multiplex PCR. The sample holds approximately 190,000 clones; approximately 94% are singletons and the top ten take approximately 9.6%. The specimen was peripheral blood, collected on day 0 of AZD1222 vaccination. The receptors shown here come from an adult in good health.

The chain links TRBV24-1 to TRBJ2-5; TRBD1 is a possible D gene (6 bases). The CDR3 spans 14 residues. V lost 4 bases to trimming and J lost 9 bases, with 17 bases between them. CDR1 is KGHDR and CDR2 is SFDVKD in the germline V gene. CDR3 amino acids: CATSDRGQGPPQYF. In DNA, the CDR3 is TGTGCCACCAGTGACCGGGGACAAGGTCCCCCCCAGTACTTC.

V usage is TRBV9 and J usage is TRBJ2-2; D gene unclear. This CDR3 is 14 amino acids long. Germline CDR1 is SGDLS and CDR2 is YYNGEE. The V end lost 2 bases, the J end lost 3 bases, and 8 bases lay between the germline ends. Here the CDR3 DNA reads TGTGCCAGCAGCGTCTACCCGGACACCGGGGAGCTGTTTTTT. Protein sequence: CASSVYPDTGELFF. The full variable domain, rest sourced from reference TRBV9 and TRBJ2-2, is DSGVTQTPKHLITATGQRVTLRCSPRSGDLSVYWYQQSLDQGLQFLIQYYNGEERAKGNILERFSAQQFPDLHSELNLSSLELGDSALYFCASSVYPDTGELFFGEGSRLTVL.

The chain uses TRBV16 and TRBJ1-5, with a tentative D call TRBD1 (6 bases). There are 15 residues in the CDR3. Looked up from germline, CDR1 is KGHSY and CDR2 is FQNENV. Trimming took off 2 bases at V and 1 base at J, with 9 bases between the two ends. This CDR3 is CASSQGGLSNQPQHF. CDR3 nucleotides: TGTGCCAGCAGCCAAGGGGGGCTGAGCAATCAGCCCCAGCATTTT.

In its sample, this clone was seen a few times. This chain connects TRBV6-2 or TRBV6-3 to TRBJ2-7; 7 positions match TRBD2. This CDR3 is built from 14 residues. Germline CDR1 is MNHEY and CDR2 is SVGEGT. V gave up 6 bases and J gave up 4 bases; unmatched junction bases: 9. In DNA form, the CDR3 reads TGTGCCAGCAGACCTCCGGGACTATTATACGAGCAGTACTTC. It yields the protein CASRPPGLLYEQYF.

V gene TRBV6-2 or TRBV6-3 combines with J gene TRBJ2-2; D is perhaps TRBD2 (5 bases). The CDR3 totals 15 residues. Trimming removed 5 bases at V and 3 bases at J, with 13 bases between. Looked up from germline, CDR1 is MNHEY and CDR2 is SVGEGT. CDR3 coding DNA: TGTGCCAGCAGTCTGAGGGTCCGGGACACCGGGGAGCTGTTTTTT. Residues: CASSLRVRDTGELFF.

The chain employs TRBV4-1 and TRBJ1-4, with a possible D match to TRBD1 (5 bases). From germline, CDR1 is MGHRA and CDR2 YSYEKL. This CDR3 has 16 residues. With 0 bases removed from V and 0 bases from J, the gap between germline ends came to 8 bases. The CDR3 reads CASSQDGGTTNEKLFF. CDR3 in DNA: TGCGCCAGCAGCCAAGATGGGGGAACAACTAATGAAAAACTGTTTTTT.

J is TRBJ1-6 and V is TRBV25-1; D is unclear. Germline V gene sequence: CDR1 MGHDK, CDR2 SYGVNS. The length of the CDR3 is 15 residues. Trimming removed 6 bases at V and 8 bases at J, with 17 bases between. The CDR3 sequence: CASSGPRGLHSPLHF. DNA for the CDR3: TGTGCCAGCAGCGGGCCTCGGGGATTGCATTCACCCCTCCACTTT.

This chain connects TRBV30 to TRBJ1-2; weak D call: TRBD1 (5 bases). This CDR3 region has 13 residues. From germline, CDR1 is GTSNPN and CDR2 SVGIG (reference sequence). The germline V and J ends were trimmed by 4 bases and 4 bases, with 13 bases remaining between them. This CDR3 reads CAWKKTVTYGYTF. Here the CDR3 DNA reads TGTGCCTGGAAGAAGACAGTTACCTATGGCTACACCTTC.

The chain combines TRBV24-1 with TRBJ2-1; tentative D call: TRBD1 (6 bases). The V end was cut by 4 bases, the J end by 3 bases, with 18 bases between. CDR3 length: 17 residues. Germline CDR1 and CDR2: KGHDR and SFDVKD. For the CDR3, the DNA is TGTGCCACCAGTGACGCTAAAACAGGGTTTGGCTACAATGAGCAGTTCTTC. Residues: CATSDAKTGFGYNEQFF.

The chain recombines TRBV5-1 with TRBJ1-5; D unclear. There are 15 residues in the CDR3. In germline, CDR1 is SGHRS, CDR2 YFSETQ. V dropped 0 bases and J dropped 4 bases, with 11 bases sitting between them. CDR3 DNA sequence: TGCGCCAGCAGCTTGGTTGCAGGTAATAATCAGCCCCAGCATTTT. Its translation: CASSLVAGNNQPQHF.

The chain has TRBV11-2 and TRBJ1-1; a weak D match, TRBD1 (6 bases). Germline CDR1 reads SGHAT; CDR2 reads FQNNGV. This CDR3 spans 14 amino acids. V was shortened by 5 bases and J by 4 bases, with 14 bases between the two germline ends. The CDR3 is CASSRDGGGTEAFF. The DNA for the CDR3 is TGTGCCAGCAGCCGCGATGGGGGCGGCACTGAAGCTTTCTTT.

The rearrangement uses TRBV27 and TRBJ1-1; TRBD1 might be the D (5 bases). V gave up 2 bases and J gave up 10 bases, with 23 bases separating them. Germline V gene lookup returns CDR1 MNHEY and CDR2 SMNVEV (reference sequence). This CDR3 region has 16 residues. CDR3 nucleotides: TGTGCCAGCAGTTTACTCCTTACAGGACGTCCTCAAGGAGCTTTCTTT. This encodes CASSLLLTGRPQGAFF.

The CDR3 DNA is TGCGCCAGCAGAATAGGGCCGAACACCGGGGAGCTGTTTTTT. Protein sequence: CASRIGPNTGELFF. This chain connects TRBV5-1 to TRBJ2-2, with D unclear. Between the trimmed V and J ends, which lost 5 bases and 0 bases, there was a span of 8 bases. The CDR3 covers 14 residues. Germline loops: CDR1 SGHRS, CDR2 YFSETQ.

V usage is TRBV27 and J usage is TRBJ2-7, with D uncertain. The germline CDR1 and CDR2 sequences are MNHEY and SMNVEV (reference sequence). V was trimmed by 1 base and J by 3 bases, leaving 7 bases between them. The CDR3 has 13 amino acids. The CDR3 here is CASSLWVGYEQYF. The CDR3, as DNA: TGTGCCAGCAGTTTATGGGTCGGCTACGAGCAGTACTTC.

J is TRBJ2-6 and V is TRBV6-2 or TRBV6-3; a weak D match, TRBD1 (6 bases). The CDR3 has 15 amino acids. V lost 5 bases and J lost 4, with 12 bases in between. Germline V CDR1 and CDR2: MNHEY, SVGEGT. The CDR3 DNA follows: TGTGCCAGCAGTCGACAGGTCACCGGGGCCAACGTCCTGACTTTC. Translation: CASSRQVTGANVLTF.

DNA for the CDR3: TGTGCCAGCAGCTCTCAGGGGGCCCGCCTGAACACTGAAGCTTTCTTT. Protein: CASSSQGARLNTEAFF. V is TRBV7-2 and J is TRBJ1-1, with 8 bases fitting TRBD1. V gave up 4 bases and J gave up 0 bases; unmatched junction bases: 7. CDR3 length equals 16 residues. Germline CDR1 reads SGHTA; CDR2 reads FQGNSA.

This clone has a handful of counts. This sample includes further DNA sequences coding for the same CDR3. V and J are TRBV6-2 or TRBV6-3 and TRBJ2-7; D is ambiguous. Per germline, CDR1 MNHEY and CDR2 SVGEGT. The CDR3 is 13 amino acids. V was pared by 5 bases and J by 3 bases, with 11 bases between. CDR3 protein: CASSRADGYEQYF. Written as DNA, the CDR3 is TGTGCCAGCAGTCGTGCAGATGGCTACGAGCAGTACTTC.

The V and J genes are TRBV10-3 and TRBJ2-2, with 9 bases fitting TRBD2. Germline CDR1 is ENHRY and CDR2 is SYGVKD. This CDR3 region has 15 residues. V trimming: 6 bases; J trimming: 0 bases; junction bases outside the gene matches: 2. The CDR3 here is CAISGGRANTGELFF. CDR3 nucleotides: TGTGCCATCAGCGGCGGGAGGGCGAACACCGGGGAGCTGTTTTTT.

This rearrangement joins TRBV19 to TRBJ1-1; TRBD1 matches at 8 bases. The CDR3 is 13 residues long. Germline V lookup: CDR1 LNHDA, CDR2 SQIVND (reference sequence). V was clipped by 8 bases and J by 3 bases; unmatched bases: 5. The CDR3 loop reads CASSQGAYTEAFF. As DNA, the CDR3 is TGTGCCAGTTCCCAGGGGGCGTACACTGAAGCTTTCTTT. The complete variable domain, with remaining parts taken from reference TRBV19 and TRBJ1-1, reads DGGITQSPKYLFRKEGQNVTLSCEQNLNHDAMYWYRQDPGQGLRLIYYSQIVNDFQKGDIAEGYSVSREKKESFPLTVTSAQKNPTAFYLCASSQGAYTEAFFGQGTRLTVV.

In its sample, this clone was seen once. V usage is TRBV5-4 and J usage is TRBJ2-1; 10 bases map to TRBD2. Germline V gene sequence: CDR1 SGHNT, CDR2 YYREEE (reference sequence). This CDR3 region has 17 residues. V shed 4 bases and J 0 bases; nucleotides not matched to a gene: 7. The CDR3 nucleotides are TGTGCCAGCAGCATGAATTTAGCGGGAGGCTCCTACAATGAGCAGTTCTTC. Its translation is CASSMNLAGGSYNEQFF.

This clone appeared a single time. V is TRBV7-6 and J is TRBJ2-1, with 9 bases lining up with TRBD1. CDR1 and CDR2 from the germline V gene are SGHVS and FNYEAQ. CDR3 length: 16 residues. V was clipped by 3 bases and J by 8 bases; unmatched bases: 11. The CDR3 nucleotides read TGTGCCAGCAGCTTTTCCCCCGGGACAGGGACCGATGAGCAGTTCTTC. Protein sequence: CASSFSPGTGTDEQFF.

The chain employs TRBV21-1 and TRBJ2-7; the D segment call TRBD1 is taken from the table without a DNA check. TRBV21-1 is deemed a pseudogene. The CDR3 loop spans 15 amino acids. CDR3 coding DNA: TGTGCCAGCAGCAAAAGGGCAGGGATTCACTACGAGCAGTACTTC. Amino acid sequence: CASSKRAGIHYEQYF.

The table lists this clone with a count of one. The CDR3 DNA follows: TGTGCCAGCAGCCCGGGCAAAGCTAGCGAGGAGACCCAGTACTTC. Translated, it gives CASSPGKASEETQYF. The gene calls are TRBV7-3 and TRBJ2-5; D is perhaps TRBD2 (6 bases). Trimming took 5 bases from V and 5 from J, leaving 18 bases between them. This CDR3 comprises 15 residues. CDR1 and CDR2 (germline): SGHTA, FQGTGA. Looking up the rest from reference TRBV7-3 and TRBJ2-5 gives the full variable domain: GAGVSQTPSNKVTEKGKYVELRCDPISGHTALYWYRQSLGQGPEFLIYFQGTGAADDSGLPNDRFFAVRPEGSVSTLKIQRTERGDSAVYLCASSPGKASEETQYFGPGTRLLVL.

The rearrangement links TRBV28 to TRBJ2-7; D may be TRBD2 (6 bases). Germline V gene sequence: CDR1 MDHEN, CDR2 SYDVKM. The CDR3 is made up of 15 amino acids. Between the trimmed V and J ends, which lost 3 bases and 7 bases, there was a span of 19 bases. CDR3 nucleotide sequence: TGTGCCAGCAGTTTGCGGCAGGCTCCCGCGGGGGAGCAGTACTTC. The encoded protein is CASSLRQAPAGEQYF.

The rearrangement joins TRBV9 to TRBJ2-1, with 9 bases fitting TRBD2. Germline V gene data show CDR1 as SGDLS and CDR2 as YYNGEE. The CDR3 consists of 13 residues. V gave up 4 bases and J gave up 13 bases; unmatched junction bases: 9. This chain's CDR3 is CASSPLAGFAQFF. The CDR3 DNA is TGTGCCAGCAGCCCTCTAGCGGGATTCGCTCAGTTCTTC.

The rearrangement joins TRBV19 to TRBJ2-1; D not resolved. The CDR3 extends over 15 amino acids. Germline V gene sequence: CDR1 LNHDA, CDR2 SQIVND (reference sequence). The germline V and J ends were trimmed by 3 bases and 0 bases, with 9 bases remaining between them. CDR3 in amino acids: CASSIGQTSYNEQFF. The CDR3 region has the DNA TGTGCCAGTAGTATTGGGCAGACCTCCTACAATGAGCAGTTCTTC.

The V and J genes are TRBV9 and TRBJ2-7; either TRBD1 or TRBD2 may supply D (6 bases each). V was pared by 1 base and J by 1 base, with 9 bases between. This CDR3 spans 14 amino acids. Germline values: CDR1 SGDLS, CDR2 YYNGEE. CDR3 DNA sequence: TGTGCCAGCAGCGTACAGGGGACTTCCTACGAGCAGTACTTC. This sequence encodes CASSVQGTSYEQYF. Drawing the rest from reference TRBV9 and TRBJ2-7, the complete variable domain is DSGVTQTPKHLITATGQRVTLRCSPRSGDLSVYWYQQSLDQGLQFLIQYYNGEERAKGNILERFSAQQFPDLHSELNLSSLELGDSALYFCASSVQGTSYEQYFGPGTRLTVT.

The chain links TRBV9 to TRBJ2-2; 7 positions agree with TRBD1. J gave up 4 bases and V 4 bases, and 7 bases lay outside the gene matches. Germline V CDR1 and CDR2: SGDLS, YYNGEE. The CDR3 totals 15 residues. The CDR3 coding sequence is TGTGCCAGCAGCCCCCGACAGGGTAGCACCGGGGAGCTGTTTTTT. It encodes CASSPRQGSTGELFF.